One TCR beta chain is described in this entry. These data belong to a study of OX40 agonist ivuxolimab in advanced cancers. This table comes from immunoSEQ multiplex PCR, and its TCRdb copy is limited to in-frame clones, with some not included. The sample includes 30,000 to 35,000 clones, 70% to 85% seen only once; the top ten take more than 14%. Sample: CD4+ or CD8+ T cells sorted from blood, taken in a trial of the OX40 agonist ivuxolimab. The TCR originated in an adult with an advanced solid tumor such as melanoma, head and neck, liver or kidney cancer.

CDR3: CASSEGGSGTDTQYF. DNA of the CDR3: TGTGCCAGCAGTGAAGGCGGGTCTGGCACAGATACGCAGTATTTT. The chain is built from TRBV2 and TRBJ2-3, with a possible D match to TRBD2 (5 bases). From germline, CDR1 is SNHLY and CDR2 FYNNEI. The CDR3 has 15 amino acids. V lost 1 base, J lost 1 base, and 9 bases lay in between.